This T cell receptor beta chain came from a study of T cell repertoires in cytomegalovirus infection (dated by TCRdb to about 2019). Background for the entire study: Recently identified HLA-C-restricted CMV epitopes, whose presentation resists viral immunomodulation, were targeted by peptide stimulations together with well-studied HLA-B-restricted epitopes. Donor HLA type was relevant to the analysis, as public TCR beta signatures indicated carriage of CMV infection together with the matching HLA type. Study-level results and caveats: Cumulative frequency of public TCR beta family members discriminated carriers of CMV infection plus the relevant HLA type in this cohort and an independent approximately 370-donor cohort. The ex vivo response was dominated by HLA-C-restricted CMV-specific TCR beta clonotypes, and the single most frequent clonotype in two of eight donors was supplied by these HLA-C-restricted clonotypes.

The germline V gene yields SGHNT for CDR1 and YENEEA for CDR2. Between the V and J ends, shortened by 5 bases and 0 bases respectively, the junction contains 17 bases. The CDR3 numbers 17 amino acids, ends counted. Only the CDR3 portion is preserved as DNA: 51 bases, with reading frame beginning at the first base. What the treatment or condition label conveys for this sample: in vitro stimulation with specific CMV peptide epitopes to enrich CMV-specific T cells. TCRdb records Illumina HiSeq 1500 as the sequencer. In-frame beta chains were kept once TCRdb had trimmed the public reads at Q25 with fastp and called clones with MiXCR. Rows matching on CDR3 protein sequence are summarized as one entry with the most common DNA and genes. In all, the sample holds 700,000 to 850,000 distinct CDR3 sequences, and 30% to 35% of those were seen once. The ten largest make up over 10% of the sample. Comments on this clonotype: This receptor's antigen is unknown. The CDR3 carries no conserved terminal phenylalanine or tryptophan, so it likely arises from a read error.

The sequence derives from a human donor in good health (CMV status not recorded). Some clones in this sample may be carry-over from other donors' samples. The rearranged chain carries TRBV11-3 and TRBJ2-1, with a weak D call of TRBD2 (5 bases match). The sample consisted of cultured CD8+ T cells from PBMCs, taken from culture after CMV antigen stimulation. The CDR3 reads as follows: CASSQWVEGSSYNEQFS. The DNA is as follows: TGTGCCAGCAGCCAATGGGTCGAGGGTAGCTCCTACAATGAGCAGTTCTCC.